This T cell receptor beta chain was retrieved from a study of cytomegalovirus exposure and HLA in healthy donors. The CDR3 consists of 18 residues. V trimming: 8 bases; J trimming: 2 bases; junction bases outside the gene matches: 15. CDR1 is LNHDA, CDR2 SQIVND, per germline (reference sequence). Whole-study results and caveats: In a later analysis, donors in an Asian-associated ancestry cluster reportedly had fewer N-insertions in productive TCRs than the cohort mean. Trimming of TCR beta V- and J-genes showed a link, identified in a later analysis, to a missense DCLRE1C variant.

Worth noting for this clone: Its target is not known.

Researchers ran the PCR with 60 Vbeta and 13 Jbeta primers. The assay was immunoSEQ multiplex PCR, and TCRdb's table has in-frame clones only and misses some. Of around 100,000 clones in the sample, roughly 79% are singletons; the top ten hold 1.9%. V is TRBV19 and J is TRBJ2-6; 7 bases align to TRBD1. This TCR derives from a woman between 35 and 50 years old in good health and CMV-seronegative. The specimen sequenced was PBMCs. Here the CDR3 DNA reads TGTGCCAGTGAGACCTGGACAGGATACTTGCCTGGGGCCAACGTCCTGACTTTC. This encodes CASETWTGYLPGANVLTF.